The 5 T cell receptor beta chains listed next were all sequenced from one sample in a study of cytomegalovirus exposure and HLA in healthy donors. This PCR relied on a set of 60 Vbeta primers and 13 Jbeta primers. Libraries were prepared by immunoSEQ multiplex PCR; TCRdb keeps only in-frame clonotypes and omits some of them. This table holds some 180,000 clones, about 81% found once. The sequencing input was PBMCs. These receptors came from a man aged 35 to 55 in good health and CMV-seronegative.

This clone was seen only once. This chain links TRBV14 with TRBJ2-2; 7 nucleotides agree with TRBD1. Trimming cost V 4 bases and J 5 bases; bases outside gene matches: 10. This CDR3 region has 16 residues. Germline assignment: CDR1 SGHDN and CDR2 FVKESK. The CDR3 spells CASSPPGRGSTGELFF. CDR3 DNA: TGTGCCAGCAGCCCCCCAGGCAGGGGGTCTACCGGGGAGCTGTTTTTT.

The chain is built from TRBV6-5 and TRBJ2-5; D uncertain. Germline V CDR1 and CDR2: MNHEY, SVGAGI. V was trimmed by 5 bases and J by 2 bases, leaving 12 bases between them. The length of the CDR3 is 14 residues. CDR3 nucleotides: TGTGCCAGCAGTCCCAGGTGGTTTCAAGAGACCCAGTACTTC. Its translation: CASSPRWFQETQYF.

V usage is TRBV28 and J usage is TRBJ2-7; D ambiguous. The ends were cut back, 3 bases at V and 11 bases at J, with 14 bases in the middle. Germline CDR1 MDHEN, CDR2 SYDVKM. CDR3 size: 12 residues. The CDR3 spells CASSLRGLEEYF. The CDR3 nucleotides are TGTGCCAGCAGTTTGAGAGGATTAGAGGAGTACTTC.

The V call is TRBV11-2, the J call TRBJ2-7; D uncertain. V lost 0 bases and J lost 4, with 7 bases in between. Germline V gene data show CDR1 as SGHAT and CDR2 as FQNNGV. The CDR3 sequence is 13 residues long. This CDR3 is CASSLDRRYEQYF. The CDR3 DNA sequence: TGTGCCAGCAGCTTAGATCGCCGGTACGAGCAGTACTTC.

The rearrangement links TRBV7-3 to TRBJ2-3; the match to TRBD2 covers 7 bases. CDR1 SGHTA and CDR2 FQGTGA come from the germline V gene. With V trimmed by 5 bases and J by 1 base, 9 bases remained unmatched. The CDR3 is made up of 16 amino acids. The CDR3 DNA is TGTGCCAGCAGCCGCGAGAGCGGGGCACGCACAGATACGCAGTATTTT. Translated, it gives CASSRESGARTDTQYF.